This TCR beta chain was obtained from a study of blood T cell repertoires in COVID-19. Produced via immunoSEQ multiplex PCR; TCRdb's table is partial and in-frame only. The table lists approximately 130,000 clones, 84% of them singletons. Trimming cost V 6 bases and J 2 bases; bases outside gene matches: 5. The CDR3 is made up of 14 amino acids. CDR1 is SNHLY and CDR2 is FYNNEI in the germline V gene. Sequences were obtained from peripheral blood. The sequence came from a human donor in a cohort sampled during active COVID-19. V and J are TRBV2 and TRBJ1-1, with 8 bases fitting TRBD1. The CDR3 nucleotides are TGTGCCAGCAGATTAGGACAGGGAAACACTGAAGCTTTCTTT. Translated, it gives CASRLGQGNTEAFF.